This T cell receptor beta chain originates from a study of blood T cell repertoires in COVID-19 (TCRdb year 2020). Regarding the study in general: The collaborator samples originated in the United States, Italy and Spain and spanned the acute and convalescent phases of COVID-19. The material from the prospective study consisted of cDNA or gDNA derived from T cells, B-cell-depleted T cells, or PBMCs. Deeply sampled blood TCRbeta repertoires from subjects exposed to, actively infected with, or recovered from COVID-19 were included in the dataset. The repertoires were made available in a free public database intended to serve as a resource for research on the immune response to SARS-CoV-2. Samples were obtained from the ongoing ImmuneRACE study (first 160 participants) and from 1,000 to 1,500 subjects provided by 6 global collaborators. Nearly every sample came with metadata listing a de-identified subject ID, COVID-19 status, age in years and sex. Where HLA class I and class II types were available, the types were taken from metadata supplied by the sample provider, not from assay-based typing.

The paper as a whole reports these results and caveats: The quantity of clinical and demographic metadata differed by source and by participant and was supplied without curation.

TCRbeta CDR3 regions were amplified from genomic DNA using the immunoSEQ Assay, a bias-controlled multiplex PCR. The paper's processing steps were these. The number of nucleated cells in each sample was estimated from the amplification of reference gene primers within the assay. Sequence reads were collapsed and filtered to measure the absolute abundance of every unique TCRbeta CDR3 rearrangement. For each sample, productive Simpson clonality was calculated as the square root of Simpson's diversity index over productive rearrangements. TCRdb obtained this table from immuneACCESS and retained in-frame rearrangements with V and J assigned. These tables miss some clones; where compared with another copy, unresolved V genes account for less than half of the shortfall, and the remainder is unexplained. The DNA was the basis for D and trimming; V, J and clone size are from that table. This sample lists 50,000 to 70,000 clones; around 81% were detected once. The ten largest clones represent roughly a tenth of the sample.

Inclusive of the bounding cysteine and phenylalanine, the CDR3 is 13 residues long. Just the 39-base CDR3 DNA is kept, in frame starting at base 1. The trim is 3 bases for V and 0 bases for J, with a gap of 5 bases between the germline ends. CDR1 and CDR2 were assigned from the germline V gene as SGHTA and FQGTGA. A remark on this clone: Its antigen target is currently unknown. Base quality data are lacking; no much larger clone is found one base away.

One collaborating source in Seattle enrolled patients while the patients were actively infected and followed the patients over time throughout the course of disease. Each collaborating institution followed its own protocols to collect whole blood in K2EDTA tubes. For TCRbeta analysis, collaborator samples were shipped as frozen whole blood, as isolated PBMCs, or as DNA extracted from either sample type. This receptor was identified in a man older than 75 with COVID-19, enrolled during active disease. The material sequenced was peripheral blood. Recombination connected TRBV7-3 to TRBJ1-1; the D segment cannot be called with confidence. The DNA sequence follows: TGTGCCAGCAGCTTCGACATGAACACTGAAGCTTTCTTT. The translation is CASSFDMNTEAFF.